This entry concerns a single T cell receptor (beta chain). The antigen is not known. Germline CDR1 is MNHNS and CDR2 is SASEGT. The J segment lost 4 bases and the V segment lost 8 bases, leaving 10 bases of the junction unmatched. CDR3 size: 15 residues. The split of CD4+ cells yielded CD45RA+ naive and CD45RA-negative memory subsets. This table comes from immunoSEQ multiplex PCR, and its TCRdb copy is limited to in-frame clones, with some not included. The repertoire holds around 2.3 million clones, with nearly 97% as singletons. The data derive from a study of shared clonotypes between healthy human individuals. The wider study: Donors consisted of a couple of women and a few men between 18 and 49.

General observations from the study: Specimens sampled were limited to blood, with tissue repertoires likely differing.

This clonotype originated in a man younger than 35 in good health. Sequenced sample: naive CD4+ T cells sorted from blood. Documented subset: CD45RA+ positively selected. The chain recombines TRBV6-1 with TRBJ2-1, with 8 nucleotides matching TRBD2. The CDR3 nucleotides are TGTGCCAGCGGGCTAGCGGGCGGAAATTACAATGAGCAGTTCTTC. The encoded protein is CASGLAGGNYNEQFF.